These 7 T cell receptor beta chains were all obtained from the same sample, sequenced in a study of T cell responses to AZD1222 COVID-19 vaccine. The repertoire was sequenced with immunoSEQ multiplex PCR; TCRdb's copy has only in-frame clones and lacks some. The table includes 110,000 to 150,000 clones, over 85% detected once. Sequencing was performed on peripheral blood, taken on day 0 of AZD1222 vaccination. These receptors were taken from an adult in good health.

CDR3 DNA: TGTGCCTGGAGTGTACGAGTCGCAGGGCCGGCTGAAGCTTTCTTT. It is translated as CAWSVRVAGPAEAFF. The rearrangement uses TRBV30 and TRBJ1-1; weak D call: TRBD1 (5 bases). Germline values: CDR1 GTSNPN, CDR2 SVGIG (reference sequence). V was cut by 0 bases and J by 6 bases, with 17 bases left in between. The CDR3 length is 15 residues.

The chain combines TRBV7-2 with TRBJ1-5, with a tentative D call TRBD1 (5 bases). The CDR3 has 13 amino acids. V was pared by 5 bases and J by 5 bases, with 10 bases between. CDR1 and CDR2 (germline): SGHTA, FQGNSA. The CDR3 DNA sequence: TGTGCCAGCAGCCAAGGGGTCTATCAGCCCCAGCATTTT. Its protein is CASSQGVYQPQHF.

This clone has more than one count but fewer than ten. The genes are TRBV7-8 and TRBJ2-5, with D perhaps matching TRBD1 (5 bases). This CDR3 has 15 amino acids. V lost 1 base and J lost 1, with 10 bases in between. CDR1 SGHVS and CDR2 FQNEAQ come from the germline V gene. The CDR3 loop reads CASSLESQGQETQYF. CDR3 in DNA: TGTGCCAGCAGCTTAGAATCCCAGGGCCAAGAGACCCAGTACTTC.

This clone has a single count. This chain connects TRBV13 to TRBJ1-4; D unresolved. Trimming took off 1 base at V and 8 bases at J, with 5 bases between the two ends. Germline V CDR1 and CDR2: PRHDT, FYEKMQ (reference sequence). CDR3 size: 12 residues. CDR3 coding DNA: TGTGCCAGCAGCTTAGACCGGGAAAAACTGTTTTTT. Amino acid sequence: CASSLDREKLFF. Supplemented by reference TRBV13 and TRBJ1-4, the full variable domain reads AAGVIQSPRHLIKEKRETATLKCYPIPRHDTVYWYQQGPGQDPQFLISFYEKMQSDKGSIPDRFSAQQFSDYHSELNMSSLELGDSALYFCASSLDREKLFFGSGTQLSVL.

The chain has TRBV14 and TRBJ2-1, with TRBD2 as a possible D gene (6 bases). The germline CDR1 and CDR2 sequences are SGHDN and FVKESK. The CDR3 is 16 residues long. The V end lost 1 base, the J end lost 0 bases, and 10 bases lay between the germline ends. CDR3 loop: CASSQVAGHSYNEQFF. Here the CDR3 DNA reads TGTGCCAGCAGCCAAGTCGCGGGGCACTCCTACAATGAGCAGTTCTTC. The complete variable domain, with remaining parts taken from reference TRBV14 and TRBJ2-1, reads EAGVTQFPSHSVIEKGQTVTLRCDPISGHDNLYWYRRVMGKEIKFLLHFVKESKQDESGMPNNRFLAERTGGTYSTLKVQPAELEDSGVYFCASSQVAGHSYNEQFFGPGTRLTVL.

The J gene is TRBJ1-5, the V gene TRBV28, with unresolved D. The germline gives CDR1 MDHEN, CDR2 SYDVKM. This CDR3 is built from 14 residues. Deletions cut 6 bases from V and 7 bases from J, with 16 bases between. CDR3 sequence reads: CASSRWVLGQPQHF. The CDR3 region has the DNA TGTGCCAGCAGCCGTTGGGTTTTGGGGCAGCCCCAGCATTTT.

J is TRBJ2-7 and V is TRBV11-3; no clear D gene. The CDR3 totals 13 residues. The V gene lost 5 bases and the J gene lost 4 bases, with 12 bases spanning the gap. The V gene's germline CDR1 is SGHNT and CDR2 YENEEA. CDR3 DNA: TGTGCCAGCAGCGCCAATGGTGATTACGAGCAGTACTTC. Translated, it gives CASSANGDYEQYF.